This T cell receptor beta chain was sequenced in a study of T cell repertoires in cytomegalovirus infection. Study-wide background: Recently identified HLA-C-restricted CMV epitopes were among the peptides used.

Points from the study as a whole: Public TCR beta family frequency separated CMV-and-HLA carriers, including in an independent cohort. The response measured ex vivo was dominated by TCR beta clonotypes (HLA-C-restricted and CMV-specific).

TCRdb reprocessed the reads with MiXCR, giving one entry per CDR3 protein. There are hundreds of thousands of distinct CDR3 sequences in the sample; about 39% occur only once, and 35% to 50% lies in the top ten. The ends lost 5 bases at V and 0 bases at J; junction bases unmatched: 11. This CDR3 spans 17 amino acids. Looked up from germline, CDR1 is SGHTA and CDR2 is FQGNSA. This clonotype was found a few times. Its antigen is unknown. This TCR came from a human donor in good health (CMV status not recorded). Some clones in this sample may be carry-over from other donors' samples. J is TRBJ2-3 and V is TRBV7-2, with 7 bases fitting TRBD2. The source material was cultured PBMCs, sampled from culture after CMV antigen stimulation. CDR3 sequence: CASSLGTNPTSTDTQYF. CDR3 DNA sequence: TGTGCCAGCAGCCTTGGGACTAACCCTACTAGCACAGATACGCAGTATTTT. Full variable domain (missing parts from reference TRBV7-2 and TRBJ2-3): GAGVSQSPSNKVTEKGKDVELRCDPISGHTALYWYRQSLGQGLEFLIYFQGNSAPDKSGLPSDRFSAERTGGSVSTLTIQRTQQEDSAVYLCASSLGTNPTSTDTQYFGPGTRLTVL.